A single sample is the source of the 29 T cell receptor beta chains below, sequenced in a study of Ad26.COV2.S vaccination and SARS-CoV-2 variants. Generated by immunoSEQ multiplex PCR, the TCRdb table keeps only in-frame clones and is missing some. The table records over 130,000 clones, just over 85% of them present only once. Sample: peripheral blood, taken after recovery from COVID-19. Source of these receptors: a human donor who had recovered from COVID-19.

The CDR3 reads CASGSYDLSYEQYF. Written as DNA, the CDR3 is TGTGCTAGTGGTTCATATGACTTAAGCTACGAGCAGTACTTC. V gene TRBV12-5 combines with J gene TRBJ2-7; no firm D call. Trimming took off 4 bases at V and 3 bases at J, with 13 bases between the two ends. Germline V gives CDR1 LGHNT, CDR2 FRNRAP. The CDR3 sequence is 14 residues long.

The rearrangement links TRBV25-1 to TRBJ1-1, with D maybe TRBD1 (6 bases). Trimming removed 9 bases at V and 0 bases at J, with 14 bases between. The CDR3 runs to 14 residues. Germline CDR1 MGHDK, CDR2 SYGVNS. The CDR3 coding sequence is TGTGCCAGTAACAGGGCTGGTATGAACACTGAAGCTTTCTTT. Encoded protein: CASNRAGMNTEAFF.

The chain uses TRBV7-9 and TRBJ1-1; no clear D. CDR1 and CDR2 (germline): SEHNR, FQNEAQ (reference sequence). Deletions cut 6 bases from V and 6 bases from J, with 8 bases between. The CDR3 totals 11 residues. The CDR3 bases are TGTGCCAGCAGTCTTTTGGCTGAAGCTTTCTTT. Its protein is CASSLLAEAFF. Variable domain in full (rest from reference TRBV7-9 and TRBJ1-1): DTGVSQNPRHKITKRGQNVTFRCDPISEHNRLYWYRQTLGQGPEFLTYFQNEAQLEKSRLLSDRFSAERPKGSFSTLEIQRTEQGDSAMYLCASSLLAEAFFGQGTRLTVV.

The V gene is TRBV11-3, the J gene TRBJ2-7; D gene uncertain. CDR3 length: 11 residues. V was trimmed by 5 bases and J by 4 bases, leaving 6 bases between them. Germline CDR1 SGHNT, CDR2 YENEEA. The CDR3 spells CASSPRYEQYF. As DNA, the CDR3 is TGTGCCAGCAGCCCCAGATACGAGCAGTACTTC. The full variable domain, rest sourced from reference TRBV11-3 and TRBJ2-7, is EAGVVQSPRYKIIEKKQPVAFWCNPISGHNTLYWYLQNLGQGPELLIRYENEEAVDDSQLPKDRFSAERLKGVDSTLKIQPAELGDSAVYLCASSPRYEQYFGPGTRLTVT.

This chain joins TRBV2 and TRBJ2-5; D gene uncertain. CDR1 and CDR2 (germline): SNHLY, FYNNEI. The CDR3 has 12 amino acids. The ends were cut back, 4 bases at V and 5 bases at J, with 8 bases in the middle. Here the CDR3 DNA reads TGTGCCAGCAGTGGTCCCTGGGAGACCCAGTACTTC. Protein product: CASSGPWETQYF.

This rearrangement joins TRBV5-6 to TRBJ1-2, with unresolved D. Trimming took 1 base from V and 6 from J, leaving 10 bases between them. CDR3 length: 13 amino acids. Germline V gene sequence: CDR1 SGHDT, CDR2 YYEEEE. The CDR3 DNA is TGTGCCAGCAGCTTGAGGCGAACTAATGGCTACACCTTC. Encoded protein: CASSLRRTNGYTF. The full variable domain, with the rest looked up from reference TRBV5-6 and TRBJ1-2, is DAGVTQSPTHLIKTRGQQVTLRCSPKSGHDTVSWYQQALGQGPQFIFQYYEEEERQRGNFPDRFSGHQFPNYSSELNVNALLLGDSALYLCASSLRRTNGYTFGSGTRLTVV.

The rearrangement uses TRBV6-1 and TRBJ2-3; possible D gene TRBD2, 5 bases. Germline V lookup: CDR1 MNHNS, CDR2 SASEGT. The V end lost 2 bases, the J end lost 4 bases, and 16 bases lay between the germline ends. The CDR3 is 16 amino acids. This chain's CDR3 is CASSERRWELADTQYF. The DNA of the CDR3 is TGTGCCAGCAGTGAACGCCGGTGGGAGCTCGCAGATACGCAGTATTTT.

The CDR3: CASSLVLRFGGDNYGYTF. CDR3 coding DNA: TGTGCCAGCAGCTTAGTATTACGGTTTGGCGGAGATAACTATGGCTACACCTTC. The chain carries TRBV7-9 and TRBJ1-2; D is ambiguous. The CDR3 is 18 amino acids. The germline V gene encodes CDR1 SEHNR and CDR2 FQNEAQ (reference sequence). V lost 1 base to trimming and J lost 1 base, with 19 bases between them.

The gene calls are TRBV10-3 and TRBJ2-2, with TRBD1 identical over 9 bases. This CDR3 comprises 15 residues. Germline CDR1 and CDR2: ENHRY and SYGVKD. J was trimmed by 3 bases and V by 3 bases; bases with no gene match: 2. The CDR3 nucleotides read TGTGCCATCAGTGATAGGGACAGGGACACCGGGGAGCTGTTTTTT. The encoded protein is CAISDRDRDTGELFF.

This sequence joins TRBV6-5 and TRBJ1-2; D unclear. The length of the CDR3 is 13 residues. Germline V gives CDR1 MNHEY, CDR2 SVGAGI. Trimming shortened V by 7 bases and J by 8 bases, and 17 bases separated the two germline ends. CDR3 in DNA: TGTGCCAGCAAAACAATTTCCTTGGAGGGCTACACCTTC. It is translated as CASKTISLEGYTF.

This chain joins TRBV6-6 and TRBJ1-5; D gene unclear. Trimming cost V 7 bases and J 1 base, with 17 bases left between them. From germline, CDR1 is MNHNY and CDR2 SVGAGI (reference sequence). CDR3 size: 16 residues. Here the CDR3 reads CASTLSQRASNQPQHF. CDR3 DNA: TGTGCCAGCACCTTATCACAAAGGGCGAGCAATCAGCCCCAGCATTTT.

The V gene is TRBV6-1, the J gene TRBJ2-5; 7 bases are a match to TRBD1. The CDR3 covers 16 residues. CDR1 and CDR2 (germline): MNHNS, SASEGT. After removal of 1 base from V and 2 bases from J, the junction contained 7 bases not matched to a gene. CDR3 protein: CASSEGRGLGQETQYF. CDR3 DNA sequence: TGTGCCAGCAGTGAAGGAAGGGGGCTGGGGCAAGAGACCCAGTACTTC.

The chain is built from TRBV28 and TRBJ2-4; perhaps TRBD1 as D (8 bases). CDR3 length: 13 residues. Germline CDR1 MDHEN, CDR2 SYDVKM. V lost 1 base and J 16 bases, leaving 17 bases between the germline ends. CDR3 DNA: TGTGCCAGCAGTTTATTAGGGGGGGGACAGGTTTACTTC. Its protein is CASSLLGGGQVYF.

In regard to this clone: This specimen includes other DNA sequences encoding the same CDR3. In DNA form, the CDR3 reads TGTGCCAGCAGCGGGGACAGGTCGAGAGGGGATCAGCCCCAGCATTTT. Translating it yields CASSGDRSRGDQPQHF. V gene TRBV6-6 combines with J gene TRBJ1-5, with TRBD1 matching over 8 bases. CDR3 length: 16 amino acids. Germline V gene lookup returns CDR1 MNHNY and CDR2 SVGAGI (reference sequence). The V segment lost 6 bases and the J segment 5 bases; nucleotides outside the gene matches: 12.

The rearrangement uses TRBV6-2 or TRBV6-3 and TRBJ1-6; 10 positions agree with TRBD1. CDR1 MNHEY and CDR2 SVGEGT come from the germline V gene. V trimming: 2 bases; J trimming: 0 bases; junction bases outside the gene matches: 7. The CDR3 covers 19 residues. CDR3 bases: TGTGCCAGCAGTTACGACCGGGACAGGGGATACTCCTATAATTCACCCCTCCACTTT. This sequence encodes CASSYDRDRGYSYNSPLHF.

This clone was seen only a few times. J is TRBJ2-2 and V is TRBV27, with D perhaps TRBD1 or TRBD2 (6 bases each). The ends were cut back, 2 bases at V and 0 bases at J, with 7 bases in the middle. This CDR3 has 15 residues. The germline CDR1 and CDR2 sequences are MNHEY and SMNVEV (reference sequence). CDR3 residues: CASSLRGANTGELFF. The CDR3 DNA follows: TGTGCCAGCAGTTTAAGGGGGGCGAACACCGGGGAGCTGTTTTTT.

This chain connects TRBV15 to TRBJ2-1; D is uncertain. The germline V gene has CDR1 LNHNV and CDR2 YYDKDF (reference sequence). The CDR3 sequence is 13 residues long. V shed 1 base and J shed 8 bases, with 9 bases lying between them. For the CDR3, the DNA is TGTGCCACCAGCAGAGGCCAGTTCGATGAGCAGTTCTTC. It is translated as CATSRGQFDEQFF.

This clone has only one observation. The V gene is TRBV9, the J gene TRBJ1-3; a possible D gene is TRBD1 (6 bases). Germline assignment: CDR1 SGDLS and CDR2 YYNGEE. V was pared by 8 bases and J by 7 bases, with 19 bases between. This CDR3 has 14 amino acids. DNA for the CDR3: TGTGCCAGTGGTACCGGGGGCGACGGGAACACCATATATTTT. Its translation is CASGTGGDGNTIYF.

The CDR3 DNA reads TGTGCCAGCAGTGAATGGGAGGGGAACTATGGCTACACCTTC. Translated, it gives CASSEWEGNYGYTF. The rearrangement links TRBV25-1 to TRBJ1-2, with D possibly being TRBD1 (5 bases). CDR1 is MGHDK, CDR2 SYGVNS, per germline. Trimming removed 1 base from V and 2 bases from J, with 8 bases in between. This CDR3 contains 14 residues.

This chain uses TRBV18 with TRBJ2-1, with D possibly being TRBD2 (5 bases). V lost 3 bases and J 9 bases, leaving 12 bases between the germline ends. CDR1 and CDR2 (germline): KGHSH, LQKENI. The CDR3 runs 13 residues. For the CDR3, the DNA is TGTGCCAGCTCACCGGCGGACTCAGGTGAGCAGTTCTTC. Translating gives CASSPADSGEQFF.

This chain connects TRBV7-8 to TRBJ2-7, with 8 bases aligning to TRBD2. J gave up 1 base and V 5 bases, and 7 bases lay outside the gene matches. The V gene's germline CDR1 is SGHVS and CDR2 FQNEAQ. The CDR3 runs to 15 residues. CDR3 DNA: TGTGCCAGCAGCCTAGGGGCGGGGGGTTCCTACGAGCAGTACTTC. This sequence encodes CASSLGAGGSYEQYF.

This chain uses TRBV6-2 or TRBV6-3 with TRBJ1-4; D gene ambiguous. In germline, CDR1 is MNHEY, CDR2 SVGEGT. CDR3 length: 17 amino acids. The ends were cut back, 2 bases at V and 0 bases at J, with 13 bases in the middle. CDR3 DNA sequence: TGTGCCAGCAGTTACAAAGCGATTCTTGCAACTAATGAAAAACTGTTTTTT. The encoded protein is CASSYKAILATNEKLFF.

This chain uses TRBV7-2 with TRBJ2-1; 13 nucleotides align to TRBD2. The CDR3 has 16 residues. Germline V gives CDR1 SGHTA, CDR2 FQGNSA. J lost 5 bases, V lost 1 base, and 2 bases had no gene match. The CDR3 DNA follows: TGTGCCAGCAGCTTAGGTGGGACTAGCGGGGACAATGAGCAGTTCTTC. Translation gives CASSLGGTSGDNEQFF.

The CDR3 reads CASRLTGTNQPQHF. DNA of the CDR3: TGTGCCAGCAGGCTGACAGGTACCAATCAGCCCCAGCATTTT. This rearrangement joins TRBV27 to TRBJ1-5; weak D call: TRBD1 (6 bases). Trimming removed 6 bases from V and 3 bases from J, with 12 bases in between. Looked up from germline, CDR1 is MNHEY and CDR2 is SMNVEV (reference sequence). This CDR3 is built from 14 residues.

This chain uses TRBV27 with TRBJ1-2; the D gene is possibly TRBD1 (6 bases). This CDR3 has 15 residues. Between the trimmed V and J ends, which lost 6 bases and 6 bases, there was a span of 20 bases. Germline CDR1 reads MNHEY; CDR2 reads SMNVEV (reference sequence). CDR3 bases: TGTGCCAGCAGCCCCCAGCGGGGGGCGAAGGATGGCTACACCTTC. Protein product: CASSPQRGAKDGYTF.

V usage is TRBV9 and J usage is TRBJ2-1, with D possibly being TRBD1 or TRBD2 (5 bases each). The CDR3 runs to 17 residues. Germline assignment: CDR1 SGDLS and CDR2 YYNGEE. The ends were cut back, 0 bases at V and 5 bases at J, with 18 bases in the middle. The CDR3 here is CASSVEGTEAKNNEQFF. The CDR3 DNA is TGTGCCAGCAGCGTAGAAGGGACGGAAGCAAAAAACAATGAGCAGTTCTTC. The full variable domain, in which reference TRBV9 and TRBJ2-1 provide the parts outside the CDR3, is DSGVTQTPKHLITATGQRVTLRCSPRSGDLSVYWYQQSLDQGLQFLIQYYNGEERAKGNILERFSAQQFPDLHSELNLSSLELGDSALYFCASSVEGTEAKNNEQFFGPGTRLTVL.

The rearrangement links TRBV5-1 to TRBJ1-1; D remains unclear. Germline loops: CDR1 SGHRS, CDR2 YFSETQ. The CDR3 covers 14 residues. V lost 4 bases, J lost 0 bases, and 10 bases lay in between. DNA for the CDR3: TGCGCCAGCAGCATATGGCACATGAACACTGAAGCTTTCTTT. Translating it yields CASSIWHMNTEAFF.

This clone was recorded only once. The chain joins TRBV19 to TRBJ2-1; 8 bases agree with TRBD1. Germline V gene lookup returns CDR1 LNHDA and CDR2 SQIVND (reference sequence). With V trimmed by 8 bases and J by 7 bases, 7 bases remained unmatched. This CDR3 spans 13 amino acids. CDR3 amino acids: CASRNQGANEQFF. The CDR3 DNA reads TGTGCCAGTCGGAACCAGGGGGCGAATGAGCAGTTCTTC.

The chain has TRBV6-2 or TRBV6-3 and TRBJ1-1; D gene ambiguous. The CDR3 runs 12 residues. CDR1 and CDR2 (germline): MNHEY, SVGEGT. V was cut by 4 bases and J by 6 bases, with 9 bases left in between. The CDR3: CASSFVGAEAFF. In nucleotides, the CDR3 is TGTGCCAGCAGTTTCGTGGGAGCTGAAGCTTTCTTT.